This TCR beta chain came from a study of cytomegalovirus exposure and HLA in healthy donors. On the study more broadly: Assignment to the Caucasian-associated ancestry cluster applied to more than 75% of the approximately 400 genotyped donors.

The PCR ran on 60 Vbeta and 13 Jbeta primers. The protocol was immunoSEQ multiplex PCR, while the TCRdb copy is restricted to in-frame clones and leaves out a portion. The table has some 140,000 clones, over 65% seen once. Points on this clone: What it recognizes is unknown.

The CDR3 is made up of 14 amino acids. Per germline, CDR1 MNHNS and CDR2 SASEGT. Germline trimming cut 6 bases from V and 4 bases from J; bases unmatched to any gene: 5. Study-level points and caveats: Across all donors, roughly uniform sequencing depth was an assumption of the presence/absence analyses. It was likely that a cluster of highly shared sequence variants was a sequencing artifact.

The material sequenced was PBMCs. The rearrangement uses TRBV6-1 and TRBJ1-4; 7 bases line up with TRBD1. The sequence was obtained from a woman between 35 and 50 years old in good health and CMV-seronegative. DNA of the CDR3: TGTGCCAGCAGCCACAGGGGACTTAATGAAAAACTGTTTTTT. Translated, it gives CASSHRGLNEKLFF.